The 4 T cell receptor beta chains reported below all come from one sample, sequenced in a study of early T cells in non-severe SARS-CoV-2 infection. TCRdb passed the 5' RACE reads through MiXCR, listing each CDR3 protein once. The table includes about 64,000 distinct CDR3 sequences, 20% to 25% detected once. The material sequenced was whole blood, taken at baseline. These receptors were collected from an adult who was a healthcare worker with PCR-confirmed SARS-CoV-2 infection or an uninfected control (not recorded which).

In its sample, this clonotype was seen many times. The V call is TRBV7-9, the J call TRBJ1-1; no definite D call. V was trimmed by 1 base and J by 0 bases, leaving 6 bases between them. CDR1 SEHNR and CDR2 FQNEAQ come from the germline V gene (reference sequence). The CDR3 has 14 residues. CDR3 nucleotides: TGTGCCAGCAGCTTAGACGTCATGAACACTGAAGCTTTCTTT. It specifies CASSLDVMNTEAFF.

This chain links TRBV24-1 with TRBJ2-3; D is possibly TRBD1 (5 bases). Germline lookup yields CDR1 KGHDR and CDR2 SFDVKD. The germline V and J ends were trimmed by 7 bases and 0 bases, with 13 bases remaining between them. The CDR3 is 15 amino acids. Written as DNA, the CDR3 is TGTGCCACCAGCACGACAGATCCCAGCACAGATACGCAGTATTTT. It codes for CATSTTDPSTDTQYF.

The chain has TRBV7-9 and TRBJ2-7, with no clear D. Per germline, CDR1 SEHNR and CDR2 FQNEAQ (reference sequence). The CDR3 is 13 amino acids. V shed 5 bases and J shed 7 bases, with 15 bases lying between them. The CDR3 is CASSPTGFWEQYF. The CDR3 region has the DNA TGTGCCAGCAGCCCCACCGGTTTCTGGGAGCAGTACTTC.

The rearrangement uses TRBV7-9 and TRBJ1-2; D gene uncertain. Germline-derived CDR1 and CDR2 are SEHNR and FQNEAQ (reference sequence). V lost 1 base and J 6 bases, leaving 6 bases between the germline ends. The CDR3 has 12 amino acids. Here the CDR3 DNA reads TGTGCCAGCAGCTTAGAAGGGAATGGCTACACCTTC. This gives the protein CASSLEGNGYTF.